Presented here are 5 T cell receptor beta chains from one specimen sequenced in a study of T cells after yellow fever vaccination (dated by TCRdb to the late 2010s). The sample's treatment or condition, from its label and the paper: live attenuated yellow fever vaccine strain. Libraries were built with 5' RACE. Sequenced on an Illumina HiSeq 2500. TCRdb redid the processing of the public reads, applying fastp at Q25 and MiXCR, and retained in-frame beta chains. Each CDR3 protein appears once, grouped with its most common genes and DNA. The sample table holds some 600,000 distinct CDR3 sequences, of which around 12% were seen once. The ten largest make up more than 13% of the sample. Sequenced material: PBMCs, taken on the day of the yellow fever booster vaccination. These TCRs come from a man aged 30 to 45 who received the YFV17D yellow fever vaccine.

The chain joins TRBV5-1 to TRBJ2-7, with 13 positions matching TRBD2. The CDR3 has 17 amino acids. J was trimmed by 6 bases and V by 0 bases; bases with no gene match: 9. From germline, CDR1 is SGHRS and CDR2 YFSETQ. CDR3 coding DNA: TGCGCCAGCAGCTTGGAAGCGCGCCGACTAGCGGGGGGCGAGCAGTACTTC. Amino acid sequence: CASSLEARRLAGGEQYF.

This clonotype was seen ten or more times. This chain connects TRBV29-1 to TRBJ1-5, with D possibly matching TRBD1 (6 bases). The germline V gene encodes CDR1 SQVTM and CDR2 ANQGSEA. This CDR3 spans 12 amino acids. Trimming pared 7 bases from V and 4 bases from J, leaving 11 bases between. The CDR3 loop reads CSALTGNQPQHF. In DNA form, the CDR3 reads TGCAGCGCCCTGACAGGAAATCAGCCCCAGCATTTT.

Here the CDR3 reads CASSVAASSNEQFF. CDR3 DNA sequence: TGTGCCAGCAGCGTAGCGGCTAGTTCGAATGAGCAGTTCTTC. The V gene is TRBV9, the J gene TRBJ2-1; no clear D. The V end was cut by 0 bases, the J end by 7 bases, with 11 bases between. Germline loops: CDR1 SGDLS, CDR2 YYNGEE. The CDR3 has 14 amino acids.

The chain employs TRBV20-1 and TRBJ1-4; 9 bases fit TRBD1. Per germline, CDR1 DFQATT and CDR2 SNEGSKA (reference sequence). CDR3 length: 13 residues. J lost 7 bases, V lost 3 bases, and 3 bases had no gene match. Here the CDR3 reads CSARPGQGEKLFF. Here the CDR3 DNA reads TGCAGTGCTAGGCCGGGACAGGGTGAAAAACTGTTTTTT.

The J gene is TRBJ1-3, the V gene TRBV20-1; 7 positions match TRBD1. V shed 2 bases, J shed 6 bases, and the junction held 4 bases outside the gene matches. The CDR3 covers 13 residues. Germline assignment: CDR1 DFQATT and CDR2 SNEGSKA (reference sequence). The CDR3 nucleotides are TGCAGTGCTAGAACAGGGGTTGTAAACACCATATATTTT. Translation gives CSARTGVVNTIYF.